This TCR beta chain appears in the sequencing data of a study of T cells in Graves' hyperthyroidism and ophthalmopathy. Points from the study as a whole: A model built on 13 V-J features separated ophthalmopathy from stable hyperthyroidism.

The V gene's germline CDR1 is MDHEN and CDR2 SYDVKM. The trim removed 3 bases at V and 5 bases at J, leaving 7 bases unmatched. The CDR3 is made up of 15 amino acids. Ten or more counts support this clonotype. The antigen remains unidentified. Regions amplified from RNA transcripts were the TCR beta CDR3 regions. HTBI primers drove first-round RT-PCR of the TCR CDR3. Via MiXCR, TCRdb re-called the multiplex PCR reads, giving one row per CDR3 protein. The profile shows approximately 430,000 distinct CDR3 sequences, 15% to 17% of them singletons. Patients aged 18 to 65 had newly diagnosed hyperthyroidism lasting under 2 months.

The rearrangement links TRBV28 to TRBJ1-1, with 9 bases aligning to TRBD1. Material for sequencing was blood. This TCR was sampled from a woman younger than 30 with Graves' hyperthyroidism. Here the CDR3 reads CASSFPGTGSTEAFF. The CDR3 DNA reads as TGTGCCAGCAGTTTTCCCGGGACAGGGTCGACTGAAGCTTTCTTT. Combining the CDR3 with reference TRBV28 and TRBJ1-1 gives the whole variable domain DVKVTQSSRYLVKRTGEKVFLECVQDMDHENMFWYRQDPGLGLRLIYFSYDVKMKEKGDIPEGYSVSREKKERFSLILESASTNQTSMYLCASSFPGTGSTEAFFGQGTRLTVV.